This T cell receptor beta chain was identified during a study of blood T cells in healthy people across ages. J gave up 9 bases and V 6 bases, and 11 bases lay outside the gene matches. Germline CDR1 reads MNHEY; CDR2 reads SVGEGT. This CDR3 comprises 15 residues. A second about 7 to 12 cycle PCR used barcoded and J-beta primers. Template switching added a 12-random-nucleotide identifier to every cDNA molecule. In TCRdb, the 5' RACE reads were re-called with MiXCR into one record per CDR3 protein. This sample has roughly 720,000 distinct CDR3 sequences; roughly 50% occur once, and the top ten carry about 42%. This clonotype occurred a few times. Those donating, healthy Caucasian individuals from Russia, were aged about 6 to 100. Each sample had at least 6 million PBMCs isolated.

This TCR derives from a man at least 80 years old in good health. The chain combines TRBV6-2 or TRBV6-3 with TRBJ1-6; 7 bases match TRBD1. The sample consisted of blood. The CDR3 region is CASRPDRPALSPLHF. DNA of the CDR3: TGTGCCAGCAGGCCGGACAGGCCCGCACTTTCACCCCTCCACTTT.